The entry below describes one TCR beta chain. The length of the CDR3 is 15 residues. Germline V gives CDR1 MNHEY, CDR2 SMNVEV (reference sequence). The V end lost 4 bases, the J end lost 5 bases, and 17 bases lay between the germline ends. The data were obtained in a study of radiation and T cells in renal cell carcinoma. Described time point: blood 4 weeks post-SBRT, at nephrectomy. Treatment: 15 Gy SBRT to primary tumor, nephrectomy 4 weeks later. TCRdb's table, derived via immunoSEQ multiplex PCR, lists solely in-frame clones and lacks some. The table includes approximately 83,000 clones, around four fifths detected once.

The sequence was collected from a man in his fifties with renal cell carcinoma. The sequenced sample was blood, obtained from a patient whose treatment included radiotherapy and nephrectomy. The V call is TRBV27, the J call TRBJ2-5, with a weak D call TRBD2 (6 bases). Here the CDR3 reads CASSWTGLPRETQYF. The CDR3 nucleotides read TGTGCCAGCAGTTGGACGGGACTTCCTAGGGAGACCCAGTACTTC.